The T cell receptor (beta chain) under discussion was sequenced for a study of blood T cells in healthy people across ages. Turning to this clonotype: What it binds is unknown. Mismatch with germline at one junction end may stem from a read error.

A second PCR of 7 to 11 cycles used a sample-barcoded 5' primer and a J-beta primer mix. TCRdb analysed the 5' RACE reads with MiXCR anew, one entry per CDR3 protein. Of about 970,000 distinct CDR3 sequences listed, just over 50% are singletons. Findings and caveats of the study: A roughly linear age-dependent decrease characterized TCR beta diversity per million T cells.

PBMCs were isolated at a quantity of at least 6.5 million per sample. The TCR was taken from a woman aged 55-69 years in good health. Sequenced: blood.

CDR3 sequence: CASSLVSGWDRGDNEPFF. Written as DNA, the CDR3 is TGTGCCAGCAGCTTAGTCTCCGGGTGGGACAGGGGAGATAATGAGCCGTTCTTC. The chain links TRBV13 to TRBJ2-1, with 10 positions matching TRBD1. Germline CDR1 and CDR2: PRHDT and FYEKMQ (reference sequence). The CDR3 sequence is 18 residues long.